This note documents a single TCR beta chain sequence. The antigen remains unidentified. Each CDR3 protein is one row after TCRdb ran MiXCR on the RACE reads. The table lists about 300,000 distinct CDR3 sequences, around 5.5% of them singletons, with more than 8% in the top ten. As for time point: pre-sensitization, week 0. Treatment indicated: therapeutic diphenylcyclopropenone sensitization with weekly scalp DPC. V dropped 4 bases and J dropped 4 bases, with 11 bases sitting between them. Germline V gene sequence: CDR1 SGHRS, CDR2 YFSETQ. The CDR3 is 14 amino acids. This entry is derived from a study of human T cells and chemical hapten exposure. About the study: The patient population, which was mostly female, had alopecia areata, totalis or universalis.

Findings and limits, study-wide: TCRs exceeding a frequency of 1 in 1000 stayed unchanged under DPC sensitization. Expanded TCRs clustered into significantly more large CDR3 similarity groups than controls, the analysis revealed.

The sequence derives from a woman under 30 with alopecia areata. Some clones in this sample may be carry-over from other donors' samples. The starting material was whole blood, obtained in connection with sensitization to the hapten diphenylcyclopropenone (DPC). The rearrangement uses TRBV5-1 and TRBJ1-4; D might be TRBD1 (5 bases). CDR3 DNA: TGCGCCAGCAGCCCGGGGCATAATAATGAAAAACTGTTTTTT. Protein: CASSPGHNNEKLFF.